A selection of T cell receptor beta chains follows, all from one sample in a study of Ad26.COV2.S vaccination and SARS-CoV-2 variants. Libraries were prepared by immunoSEQ multiplex PCR; TCRdb keeps only in-frame clonotypes and omits some of them. The sample records roughly 680,000 clones, around 90% being singletons. Source: peripheral blood, taken in a trial of Ad26.COV2.S vaccine versus placebo. The receptors here all came from a person aged 18-60 years who received the Ad26.COV2.S COVID-19 vaccine or a placebo. Each CDR3 is given with its conserved first and last residue.

J: TRBJ1-2; V: TRBV7-2; CDR3: CASSQDRAANYGYTF
J: TRBJ2-7; V: TRBV7-6; CDR3: CASSLGESSGSNSYEQYF
J: TRBJ1-1; V: TRBV19; CDR3: CASSSRRLNTEAFF
J: TRBJ1-5; V: TRBV7-9; CDR3: CASSGVDRGTQPQHF
J: TRBJ2-7; V: TRBV30; CDR3: CAWRAGTSYEQYF
J: TRBJ2-7; V: TRBV15; CDR3: CATSRDQSKGSSYEQYF
J: TRBJ2-7; V: TRBV4-1; CDR3: CASSARLAETYEQYF
J: TRBJ1-5; V: TRBV5-4; CDR3: CASSRDSGFNQPQHF
J: TRBJ2-7; V: TRBV3-1/TRBV3-2; CDR3: CASSQDPGLAGGEQYF
J: TRBJ1-5; V: TRBV6-6; CDR3: CASSYSNPSDDQPQHF
J: TRBJ2-7; V: TRBV7-9; CDR3: CASSLAVDRHF
J: TRBJ2-7; V: TRBV15; CDR3: CATSRRSSEMPYF
J: TRBJ2-7; V: TRBV23-1; CDR3: CASSQSGPRENYEQYF
J: TRBJ1-1; V: TRBV7-2; CDR3: CASSVNQNTEAFF
J: TRBJ1-5; V: TRBV6-5; CDR3: CASSSQGAWQPQHF
J: TRBJ2-5; V: TRBV7-2; CDR3: CASTQRREGETQYF
J: TRBJ2-7; V: TRBV7-2; CDR3: CASSLLADSSYEQYF
J: TRBJ2-7; V: TRBV6-5; CDR3: CASRGLAGVEQYF
J: TRBJ2-7; V: TRBV7-6; CDR3: CASSSAGDRDSYEQYF
J: TRBJ1-2; V: TRBV6-6; CDR3: CAGTGANYGYTF
J: TRBJ2-7; V: TRBV19; CDR3: CASRTRLVRDRAYEQYF
J: TRBJ2-3; V: TRBV28; CDR3: CASRAWASGGTDTQYF
J: TRBJ2-2; V: TRBV27; CDR3: CASSNWAGTGELFF
J: TRBJ1-3; V: TRBV6-5; CDR3: CASSYSGTGDGNTIYF
J: TRBJ1-6; V: TRBV2; CDR3: CASSFNGPVNSPLHF
J: TRBJ2-5; V: TRBV5-5; CDR3: CASSLRGLEETQYF
J: TRBJ1-2; V: TRBV5-6; CDR3: CASSPNNYGYTF
J: TRBJ2-5; V: TRBV7-2; CDR3: CASSLVKTSDYQETQYF
J: TRBJ2-5; V: TRBV4-3; CDR3: CASSQVLDRGETQYF
J: TRBJ1-1; V: TRBV27; CDR3: CASAQGEGVTEAFF
J: TRBJ1-1; V: TRBV6-6; CDR3: CASSYFDLPTEAFF
J: TRBJ2-7; V: TRBV6-5; CDR3: CASSYRDRGFYEQYF
J: TRBJ1-5; V: TRBV6-2/TRBV6-3; CDR3: CASSYSPGQPQHF
J: TRBJ2-7; V: TRBV6-5; CDR3: CASSYSRVRSYEQYF
J: TRBJ1-5; V: TRBV27; CDR3: CASRLQGAGQPQHF
J: TRBJ1-2; V: TRBV19; CDR3: CASSLPPVAAPSSYGYTF
J: TRBJ1-2; V: TRBV6-1; CDR3: CASSEIGGYTF
J: TRBJ2-1; V: TRBV19; CDR3: CASSMSRVRAYNEQFF
J: TRBJ2-5; V: TRBV10-3; CDR3: CAISGLDSQETQYF
J: TRBJ1-2; V: TRBV12-3/TRBV12-4; CDR3: CASSATEGYGYTF
J: TRBJ2-3; V: TRBV5-6; CDR3: CASSLVAGGLDTQYF